This TCR beta chain was sequenced during a study of cytomegalovirus exposure and HLA in healthy donors. As for the study in general: A prior study identified just under 120 million unique TCR beta sequences from about 179 million T cells. Genetic ancestry analysis placed around four fifths of the approximately 390 donors that were genotyped in the Caucasian-associated cluster.

Each donor's status was that of a healthy bone marrow donor. The CDR3 covers 14 residues. The V end lost 1 base, the J end lost 3 bases, and 13 bases lay between the germline ends. Per germline, CDR1 GTSNPN and CDR2 SVGIG (reference sequence). The PCR contained 60 Vbeta and 13 Jbeta primers. This table comes from immunoSEQ multiplex PCR, and its TCRdb copy is limited to in-frame clones, with some not included. Of around 86,000 clones in the sample, about 80% are singletons; the top ten hold about 6%. Sequenced input: PBMCs. The chain couples TRBV30 to TRBJ2-7, with D maybe TRBD1 (6 bases). This clonotype originated in a female donor in good health and CMV-seronegative. The CDR3 is CAWSGQGHYYEQYF. The DNA of the CDR3 is TGTGCCTGGAGTGGGCAGGGGCATTACTACGAGCAGTACTTC.